The sequence of this T cell receptor (beta chain) was determined in a study of T cells in Graves' hyperthyroidism and ophthalmopathy. General study results and limits: Ophthalmopathy was identified by the model a median 6.5 months ahead of onset.

Amplification of TCR beta CDR3 regions was performed using RNA transcripts as template. TCR CDR3 underwent first-round RT-PCR with the HTBI primer set. TCRdb reprocessed the multiplex PCR reads with MiXCR, giving one entry per CDR3 protein. The data show around 610,000 distinct CDR3 sequences, approximately 15% seen once. Isolation of PBMCs was performed on 9.5 to 10 ml fresh peripheral blood. CDR3 length: 17 amino acids. V shed 5 bases and J 2 bases; nucleotides not matched to a gene: 12. In germline, CDR1 is LNHDA, CDR2 SQIVND (reference sequence). In the case of this clonotype: Its target is not known.

V usage is TRBV19 and J usage is TRBJ2-7; 10 bases align to TRBD2. The sequence was obtained from a woman in her forties with Graves' ophthalmopathy. Sequencing was carried out using blood. Here the CDR3 reads CASSLASGRKSTYEQYF. CDR3 nucleotides: TGTGCCAGTAGTCTCGCTAGCGGGAGAAAGAGTACCTACGAGCAGTACTTC.